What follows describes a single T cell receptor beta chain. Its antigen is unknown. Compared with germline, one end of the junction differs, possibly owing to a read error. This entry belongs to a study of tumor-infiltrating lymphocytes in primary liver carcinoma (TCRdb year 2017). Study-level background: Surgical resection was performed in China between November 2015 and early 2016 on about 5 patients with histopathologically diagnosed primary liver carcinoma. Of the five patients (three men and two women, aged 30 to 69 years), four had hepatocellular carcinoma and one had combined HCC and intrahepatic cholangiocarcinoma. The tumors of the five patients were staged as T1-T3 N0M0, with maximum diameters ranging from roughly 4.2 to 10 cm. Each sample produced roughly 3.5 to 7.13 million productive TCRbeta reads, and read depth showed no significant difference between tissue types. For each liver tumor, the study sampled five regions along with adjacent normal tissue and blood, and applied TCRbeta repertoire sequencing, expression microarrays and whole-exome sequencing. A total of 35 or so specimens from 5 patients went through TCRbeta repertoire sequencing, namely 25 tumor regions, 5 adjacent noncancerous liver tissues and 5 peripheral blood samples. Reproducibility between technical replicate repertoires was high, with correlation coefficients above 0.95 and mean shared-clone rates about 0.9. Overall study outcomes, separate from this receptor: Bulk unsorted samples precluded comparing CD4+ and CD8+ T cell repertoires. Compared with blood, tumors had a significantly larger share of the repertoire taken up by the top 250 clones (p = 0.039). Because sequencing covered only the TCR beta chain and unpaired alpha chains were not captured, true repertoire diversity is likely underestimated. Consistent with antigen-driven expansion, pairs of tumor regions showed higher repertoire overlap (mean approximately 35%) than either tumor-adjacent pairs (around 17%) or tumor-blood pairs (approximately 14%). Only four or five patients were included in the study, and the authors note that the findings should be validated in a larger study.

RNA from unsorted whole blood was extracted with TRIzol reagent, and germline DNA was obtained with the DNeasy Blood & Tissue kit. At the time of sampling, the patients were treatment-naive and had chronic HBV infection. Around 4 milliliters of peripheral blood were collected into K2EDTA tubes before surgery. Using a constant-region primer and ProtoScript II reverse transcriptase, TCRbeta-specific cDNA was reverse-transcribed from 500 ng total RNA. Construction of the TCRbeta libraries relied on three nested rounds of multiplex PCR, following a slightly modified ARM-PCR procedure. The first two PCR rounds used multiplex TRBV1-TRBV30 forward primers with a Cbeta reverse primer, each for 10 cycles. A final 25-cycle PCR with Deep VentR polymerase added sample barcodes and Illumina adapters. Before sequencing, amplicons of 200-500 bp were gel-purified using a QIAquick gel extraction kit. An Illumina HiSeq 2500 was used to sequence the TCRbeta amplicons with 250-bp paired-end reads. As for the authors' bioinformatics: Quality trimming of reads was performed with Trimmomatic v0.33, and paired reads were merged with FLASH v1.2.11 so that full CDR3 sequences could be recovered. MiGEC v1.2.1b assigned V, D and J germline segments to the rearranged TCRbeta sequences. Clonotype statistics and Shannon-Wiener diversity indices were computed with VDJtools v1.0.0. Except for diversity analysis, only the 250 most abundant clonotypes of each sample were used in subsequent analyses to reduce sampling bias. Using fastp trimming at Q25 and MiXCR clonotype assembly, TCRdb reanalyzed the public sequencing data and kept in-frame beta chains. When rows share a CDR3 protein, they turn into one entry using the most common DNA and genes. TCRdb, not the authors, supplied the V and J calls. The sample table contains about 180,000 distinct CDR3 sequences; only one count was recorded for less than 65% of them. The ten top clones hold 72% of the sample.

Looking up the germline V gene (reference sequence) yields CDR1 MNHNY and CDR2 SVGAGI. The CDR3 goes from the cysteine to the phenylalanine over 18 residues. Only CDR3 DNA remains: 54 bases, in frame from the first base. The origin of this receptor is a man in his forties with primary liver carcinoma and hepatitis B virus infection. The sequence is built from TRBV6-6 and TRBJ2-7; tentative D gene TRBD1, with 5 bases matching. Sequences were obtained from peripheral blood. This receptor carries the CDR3 CASIPFWGRAHGAYKQYF. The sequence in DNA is TGTGCCAGCATCCCCTTCTGGGGCAGGGCCCATGGGGCCTACAAGCAGTACTTC.